Each of the 10 T cell receptor beta chains below was sequenced from the same sample in a study of CD8+ T cells in alopecia areata. It was cDNA, reverse transcribed from extracted RNA, that served as the sequencing template. Only in-frame clones appear in the TCRdb table, and some are missing; sequencing was by immunoSEQ multiplex PCR. The profile shows 75,000 to 100,000 clones, more than 65% of them singletons. This sample's treatment: oral pan-JAK inhibitor, 5-10 mg twice daily. Sequenced material: CD8+ T cells sorted from blood, taken at week 44, from a patient treated with tofacitinib. The source is a human donor with alopecia areata.

The chain uses TRBV11-2 and TRBJ2-4; TRBD1 agrees at 11 bases. In germline, CDR1 is SGHAT, CDR2 FQNNGV. J was trimmed by 3 bases and V by 5 bases; bases with no gene match: 9. The CDR3 has 17 residues. In nucleotides, the CDR3 is TGTGCCAGCAGCAACCCCGCGGGACAGGGGGGCAAAAACATTCAGTACTTC. This gives the protein CASSNPAGQGGKNIQYF.

About this clone itself: One end of the junction is discordant with germline, which a read error may explain. The gene calls are TRBV27 and TRBJ1-4, with a possible D match to TRBD1 (6 bases). CDR1 is MNHEY and CDR2 is SMNVEV in the germline V gene (reference sequence). The CDR3 consists of 15 residues. CDR3 in DNA: TGTGCCAGCAGTTTAATCTCCAGGGGCGATGAAAAACTGGTTTTT. Amino acids: CASSLISRGDEKLVF.

The rearrangement links TRBV19 to TRBJ1-2; D possibly corresponds to TRBD1 (5 bases). The CDR3 has 12 residues. CDR1 is LNHDA, CDR2 SQIVND, per germline (reference sequence). Trimming stripped 8 bases from V and 4 bases from J, with 11 bases between. CDR3 DNA sequence: TGTGCCAGTTGGGCAGGGAGCTATGGCTACACCTTC. This sequence encodes CASWAGSYGYTF.

This clone ranks as medium-sized (0.01 to 0.1%). The chain couples TRBV2 to TRBJ2-1; D is ambiguous. The CDR3 is 11 residues long. CDR1 and CDR2 from the germline V gene are SNHLY and FYNNEI. Trimming pared 4 bases from V and 14 bases from J, leaving 12 bases between. The CDR3 loop is CASSVGNGEFF. The CDR3 region has the DNA TGTGCCAGCAGTGTGGGGAATGGGGAGTTCTTC. Supplemented by reference TRBV2 and TRBJ2-1, the full variable domain reads EPEVTQTPSHQVTQMGQEVILRCVPISNHLYFYWYRQILGQKVEFLVSFYNNEISEKSEIFDDQFSVERPDGSNFTLKIRSTKLEDSAMYFCASSVGNGEFFGPGTRLTVL.

The chain combines TRBV4-3 with TRBJ2-3, with D unresolved. There are 15 residues in the CDR3. CDR1 LGHNA and CDR2 YSLEER come from the germline V gene. V dropped 0 bases and J dropped 6 bases, with 13 bases sitting between them. The CDR3 sequence is CASSQENLLWDTQYF. CDR3 bases: TGCGCCAGCAGCCAAGAGAATCTCTTGTGGGATACGCAGTATTTT.

This clone was counted only a few times. The chain links TRBV29-1 to TRBJ2-7; unclear D gene. Trimming removed 6 bases at V and 3 bases at J, with 15 bases between. The CDR3 is made up of 13 amino acids. Germline CDR1 is SQVTM and CDR2 is ANQGSEA. CDR3 loop: CSVTDKEDYEQYF. The CDR3 nucleotides are TGCAGCGTCACAGACAAGGAAGACTACGAGCAGTACTTC.

This clone was detected only a few times. V gene TRBV29-1 combines with J gene TRBJ1-1; 7 bases are shared with TRBD1. The CDR3 is made up of 14 amino acids. Looked up from germline, CDR1 is SQVTM and CDR2 is ANQGSEA. After removal of 7 bases from V and 4 bases from J, the junction contained 12 bases not matched to a gene. CDR3 in amino acids: CSAPFNRGPTEAFF. CDR3 nucleotides: TGCAGCGCCCCCTTCAACAGGGGACCCACTGAAGCTTTCTTT.

The genes are TRBV6-6 and TRBJ2-1, with D unresolved. The germline CDR1 and CDR2 sequences are MNHNY and SVGAGI (reference sequence). V was pared by 7 bases and J by 0 bases, with 16 bases between. CDR3 length: 16 residues. The DNA of the CDR3 is TGTGCCAGCAATTCAAGGCAACTCAGCTCCTACAATGAGCAGTTCTTC. Encoded protein: CASNSRQLSSYNEQFF.

The chain employs TRBV25-1 and TRBJ2-3, with 10 bases lining up with TRBD1. Trimming removed 2 bases from V and 4 bases from J; junction bases left unmatched: 3. From germline, CDR1 is MGHDK and CDR2 SYGVNS. CDR3 length: 15 residues. The CDR3 nucleotides read TGTGCCAGCAGTGAAGGACAGGGGGTGCCAGATACGCAGTATTTT. Translating gives CASSEGQGVPDTQYF.

The table lists this clone with a count of one. CDR3 residues: CASSSSRRISYEQYF. CDR3 DNA: TGTGCCAGCAGCAGCTCCCGCAGGATTTCCTACGAGCAGTACTTC. The chain links TRBV5-8 to TRBJ2-7, with unresolved D. CDR1 and CDR2 (germline): SGHTS, YDEGEE. The CDR3 is 15 residues long. V shed 4 bases and J shed 1 base, with 15 bases lying between them.